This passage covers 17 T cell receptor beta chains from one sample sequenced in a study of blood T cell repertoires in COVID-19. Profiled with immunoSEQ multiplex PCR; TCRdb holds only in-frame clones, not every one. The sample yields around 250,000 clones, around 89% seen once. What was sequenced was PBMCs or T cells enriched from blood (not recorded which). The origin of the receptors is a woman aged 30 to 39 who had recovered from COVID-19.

CDR3 sequence (DNA): TGTGCCAGCAGTTTTAGATTGGACGGACTCTACGAGCAGTACTTC. Translation: CASSFRLDGLYEQYF. The chain couples TRBV28 to TRBJ2-7; TRBD2 is a possible D gene (5 bases). CDR1 is MDHEN and CDR2 is SYDVKM in the germline V gene. This CDR3 has 15 amino acids. Trimming cost V 3 bases and J 3 bases, with 15 bases left between them.

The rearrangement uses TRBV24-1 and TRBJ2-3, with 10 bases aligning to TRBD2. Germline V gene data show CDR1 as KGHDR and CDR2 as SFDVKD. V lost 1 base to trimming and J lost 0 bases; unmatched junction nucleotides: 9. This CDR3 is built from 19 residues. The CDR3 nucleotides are TGTGCCACCAGTGATTTACAACCACTAGCGGGAACTAGCACAGATACGCAGTATTTT. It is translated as CATSDLQPLAGTSTDTQYF.

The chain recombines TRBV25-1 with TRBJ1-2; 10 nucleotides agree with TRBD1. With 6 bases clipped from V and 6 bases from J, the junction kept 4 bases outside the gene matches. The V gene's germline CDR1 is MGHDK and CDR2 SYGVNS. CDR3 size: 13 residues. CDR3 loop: CASRGTGEDGYTF. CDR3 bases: TGTGCCAGCAGGGGGACAGGGGAAGATGGCTACACCTTC.

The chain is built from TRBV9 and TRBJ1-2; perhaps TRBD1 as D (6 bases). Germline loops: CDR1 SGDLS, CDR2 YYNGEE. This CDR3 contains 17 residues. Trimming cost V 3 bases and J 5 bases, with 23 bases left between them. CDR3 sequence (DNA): TGTGCCAGCAGCGCCGGGGGGGTACAGGGATTCAGGTATGGCTACACCTTC. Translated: CASSAGGVQGFRYGYTF. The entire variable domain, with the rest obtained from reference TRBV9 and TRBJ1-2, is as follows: DSGVTQTPKHLITATGQRVTLRCSPRSGDLSVYWYQQSLDQGLQFLIQYYNGEERAKGNILERFSAQQFPDLHSELNLSSLELGDSALYFCASSAGGVQGFRYGYTFGSGTRLTVV.

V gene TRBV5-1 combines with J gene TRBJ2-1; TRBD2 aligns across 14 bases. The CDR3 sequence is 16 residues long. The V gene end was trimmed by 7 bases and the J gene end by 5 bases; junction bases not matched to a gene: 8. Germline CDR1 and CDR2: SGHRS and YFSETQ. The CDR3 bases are TGCGCCAGCGGGACTAGCGGGAGTCGGTGGAACAATGAGCAGTTCTTC. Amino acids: CASGTSGSRWNNEQFF.

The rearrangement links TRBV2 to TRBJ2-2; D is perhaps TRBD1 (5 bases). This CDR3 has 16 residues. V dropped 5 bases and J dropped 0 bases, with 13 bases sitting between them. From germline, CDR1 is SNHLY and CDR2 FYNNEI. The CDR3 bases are TGTGCCAGCAGTTTAGACAGCATCCCGAACACCGGGGAGCTGTTTTTT. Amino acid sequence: CASSLDSIPNTGELFF. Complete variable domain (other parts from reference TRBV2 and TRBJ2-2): EPEVTQTPSHQVTQMGQEVILRCVPISNHLYFYWYRQILGQKVEFLVSFYNNEISEKSEIFDDQFSVERPDGSNFTLKIRSTKLEDSAMYFCASSLDSIPNTGELFFGEGSRLTVL.

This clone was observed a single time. CDR3 in DNA: TGTGCCAGCACCCCCGGAGCGGGAGTGTCCGGGGAGCTGTTTTTT. Residues: CASTPGAGVSGELFF. This chain links TRBV28 with TRBJ2-2, with 8 bases lining up with TRBD2. The CDR3 has 15 residues. Germline V gene data show CDR1 as MDHEN and CDR2 as SYDVKM. With V trimmed by 7 bases and J by 6 bases, 10 bases remained unmatched.

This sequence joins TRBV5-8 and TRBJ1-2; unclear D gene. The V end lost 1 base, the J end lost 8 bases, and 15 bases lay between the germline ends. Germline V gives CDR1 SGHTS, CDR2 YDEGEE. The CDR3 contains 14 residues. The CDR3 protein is CASSLNVGSTGYTF. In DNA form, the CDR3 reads TGTGCCAGCAGCTTGAATGTGGGGAGTACGGGCTACACCTTC.

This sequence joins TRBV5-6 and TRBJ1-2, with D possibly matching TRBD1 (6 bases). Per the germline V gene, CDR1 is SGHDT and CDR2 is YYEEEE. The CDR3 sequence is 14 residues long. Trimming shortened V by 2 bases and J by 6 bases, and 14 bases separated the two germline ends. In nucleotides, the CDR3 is TGTGCCAGCAGCTTATACTCCACAGGGCATGGCTACACCTTC. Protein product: CASSLYSTGHGYTF. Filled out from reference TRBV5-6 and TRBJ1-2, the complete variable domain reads DAGVTQSPTHLIKTRGQQVTLRCSPKSGHDTVSWYQQALGQGPQFIFQYYEEEERQRGNFPDRFSGHQFPNYSSELNVNALLLGDSALYLCASSLYSTGHGYTFGSGTRLTVV.

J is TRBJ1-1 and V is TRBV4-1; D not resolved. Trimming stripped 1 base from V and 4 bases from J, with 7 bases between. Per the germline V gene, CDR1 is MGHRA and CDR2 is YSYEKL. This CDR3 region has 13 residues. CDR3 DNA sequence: TGCGCCAGCAGCCAAGGCTGGAGCACTGAAGCTTTCTTT. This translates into CASSQGWSTEAFF.

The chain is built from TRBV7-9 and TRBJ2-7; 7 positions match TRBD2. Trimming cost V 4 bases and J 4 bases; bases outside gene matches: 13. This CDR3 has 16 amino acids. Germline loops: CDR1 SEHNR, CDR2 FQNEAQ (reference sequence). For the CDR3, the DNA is TGTGCCAGCAGCTCGAGCTTCATAGCGGGTACTTACGAGCAGTACTTC. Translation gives CASSSSFIAGTYEQYF.

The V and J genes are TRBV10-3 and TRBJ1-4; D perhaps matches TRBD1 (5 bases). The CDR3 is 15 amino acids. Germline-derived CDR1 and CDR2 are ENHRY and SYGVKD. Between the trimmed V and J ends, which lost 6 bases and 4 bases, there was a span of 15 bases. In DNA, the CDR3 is TGTGCCATCAGGGACGGGGGTGACGATAATGAAAAACTGTTTTTT. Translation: CAIRDGGDDNEKLFF.

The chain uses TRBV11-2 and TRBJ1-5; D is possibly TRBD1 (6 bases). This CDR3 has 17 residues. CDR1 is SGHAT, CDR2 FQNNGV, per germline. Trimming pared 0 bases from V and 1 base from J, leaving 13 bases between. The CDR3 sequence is CASSLDRGAGSNQPQHF. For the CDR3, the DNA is TGTGCCAGCAGCTTAGATCGGGGGGCAGGAAGCAATCAGCCCCAGCATTTT.

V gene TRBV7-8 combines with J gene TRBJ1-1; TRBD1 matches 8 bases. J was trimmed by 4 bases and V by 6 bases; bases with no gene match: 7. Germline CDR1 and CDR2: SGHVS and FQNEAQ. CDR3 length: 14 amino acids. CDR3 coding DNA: TGTGCCAGCAGTAGGGGACAGGAGGTCACTGAAGCTTTCTTT. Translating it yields CASSRGQEVTEAFF. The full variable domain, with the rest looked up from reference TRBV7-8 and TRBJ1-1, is GAGVSQSPRYKVAKRGQDVALRCDPISGHVSLFWYQQALGQGPEFLTYFQNEAQLDKSGLPSDRFFAERPEGSVSTLKIQRTQQEDSAVYLCASSRGQEVTEAFFGQGTRLTVV.

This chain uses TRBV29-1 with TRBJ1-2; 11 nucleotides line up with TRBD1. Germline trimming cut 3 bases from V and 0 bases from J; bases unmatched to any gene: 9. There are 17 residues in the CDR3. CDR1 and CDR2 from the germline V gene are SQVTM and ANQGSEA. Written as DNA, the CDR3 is TGCAGCGTTGACCGAAGGACAGGGGGCCCCCCTAACTATGGCTACACCTTC. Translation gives CSVDRRTGGPPNYGYTF.

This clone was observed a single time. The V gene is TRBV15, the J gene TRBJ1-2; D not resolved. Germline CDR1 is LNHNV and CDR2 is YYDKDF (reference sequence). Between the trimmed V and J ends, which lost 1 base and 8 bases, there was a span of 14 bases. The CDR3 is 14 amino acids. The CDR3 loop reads CATSRVDGSRGYTF. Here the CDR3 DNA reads TGTGCCACCAGCAGAGTAGACGGGAGCCGGGGCTACACCTTC.

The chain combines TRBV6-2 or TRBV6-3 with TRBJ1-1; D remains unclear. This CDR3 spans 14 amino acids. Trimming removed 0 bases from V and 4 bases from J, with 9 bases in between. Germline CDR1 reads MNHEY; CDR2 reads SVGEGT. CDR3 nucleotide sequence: TGTGCCAGCAGTTACTCTTCACAGACCACTGAAGCTTTCTTT. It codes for CASSYSSQTTEAFF.